This T cell receptor beta chain was profiled in a study of T cell repertoires in cytomegalovirus infection. On the study more broadly: CMV epitopes used comprised recently identified HLA-C-restricted ones and well-studied HLA-B-restricted ones.

This CDR3 region has 14 residues. Germline values: CDR1 LNHDA, CDR2 SQIVND (reference sequence). V lost 6 bases and J lost 4, with 13 bases in between. TCRdb fed the reads into MiXCR, producing one record per CDR3 protein. Found here are 800,000 to 950,000 distinct CDR3 sequences, 30% to 35% of them singletons; the top ten hold under 15%. Findings and limits, study-wide: Across the ex vivo response, the dominant clonotypes were HLA-C-restricted CMV-specific TCR beta clonotypes. There were carriers of CMV plus the relevant HLA, and cumulative public TCR beta family frequency identified them.

As regards this clonotype: Its antigen remains unknown.

The V gene is TRBV19, the J gene TRBJ1-5, with D perhaps matching TRBD1 (5 bases). The specimen was cultured CD8+ T cells from PBMCs, collected from culture after CMV antigen stimulation. This clonotype originated in a human donor in good health (CMV status not recorded). Some clones in this sample may be carry-over from other donors' samples. The CDR3 reads CASRETVRNQPQHF. The CDR3 DNA reads as TGTGCCAGTAGGGAGACAGTGCGGAATCAGCCCCAGCATTTT.